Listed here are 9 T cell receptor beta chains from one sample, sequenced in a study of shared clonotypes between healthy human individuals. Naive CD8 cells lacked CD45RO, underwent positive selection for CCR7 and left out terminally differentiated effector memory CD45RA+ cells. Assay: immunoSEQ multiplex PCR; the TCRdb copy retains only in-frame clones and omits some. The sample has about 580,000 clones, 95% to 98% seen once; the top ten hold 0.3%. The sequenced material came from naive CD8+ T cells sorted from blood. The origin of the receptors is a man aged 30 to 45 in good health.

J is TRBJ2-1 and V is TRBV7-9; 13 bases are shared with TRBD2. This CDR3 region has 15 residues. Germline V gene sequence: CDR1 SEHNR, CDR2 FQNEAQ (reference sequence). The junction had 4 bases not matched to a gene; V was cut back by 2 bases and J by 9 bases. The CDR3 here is CASSLRTSGRGEQFF. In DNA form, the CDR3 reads TGTGCCAGCAGCTTAAGGACTAGCGGGAGAGGTGAGCAGTTCTTC.

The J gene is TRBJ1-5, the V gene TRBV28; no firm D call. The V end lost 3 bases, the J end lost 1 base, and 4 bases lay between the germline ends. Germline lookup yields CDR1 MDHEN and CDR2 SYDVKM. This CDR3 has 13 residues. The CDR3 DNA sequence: TGTGCCAGCAGTTTCGTGAGCAATCAGCCCCAGCATTTT. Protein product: CASSFVSNQPQHF.

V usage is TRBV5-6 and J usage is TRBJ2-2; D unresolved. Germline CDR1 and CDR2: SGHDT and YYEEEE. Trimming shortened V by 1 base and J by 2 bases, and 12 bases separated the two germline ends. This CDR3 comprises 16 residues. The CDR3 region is CASSLSSVSNTGELFF. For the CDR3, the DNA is TGTGCCAGCAGCTTGTCTTCTGTTAGCAACACCGGGGAGCTGTTTTTT.

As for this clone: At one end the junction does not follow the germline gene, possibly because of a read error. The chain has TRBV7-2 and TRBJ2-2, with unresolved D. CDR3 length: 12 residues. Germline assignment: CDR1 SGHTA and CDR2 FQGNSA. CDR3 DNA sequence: TGTGCCAGCAGCCTGCACACCCGGGAGCTGTTTTTT. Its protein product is CASSLHTRELFF.

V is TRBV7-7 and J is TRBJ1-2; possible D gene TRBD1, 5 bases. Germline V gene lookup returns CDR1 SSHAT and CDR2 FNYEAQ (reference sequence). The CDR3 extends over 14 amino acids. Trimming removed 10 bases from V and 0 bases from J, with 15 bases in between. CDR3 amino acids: CATGGPITNYGYTF. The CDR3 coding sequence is TGTGCCACCGGGGGACCAATTACTAACTATGGCTACACCTTC.

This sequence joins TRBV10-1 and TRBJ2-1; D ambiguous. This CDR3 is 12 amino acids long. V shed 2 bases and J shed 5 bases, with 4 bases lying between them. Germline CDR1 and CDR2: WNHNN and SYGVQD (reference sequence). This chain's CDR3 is CASSEPNNEQFF. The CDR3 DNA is TGCGCCAGCAGTGAGCCAAACAATGAGCAGTTCTTC.

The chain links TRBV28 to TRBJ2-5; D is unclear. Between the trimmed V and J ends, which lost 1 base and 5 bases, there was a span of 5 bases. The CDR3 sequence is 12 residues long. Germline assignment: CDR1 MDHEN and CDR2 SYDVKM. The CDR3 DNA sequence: TGTGCCAGCAGTTTATTTCGGGAGACCCAGTACTTC. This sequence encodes CASSLFRETQYF.

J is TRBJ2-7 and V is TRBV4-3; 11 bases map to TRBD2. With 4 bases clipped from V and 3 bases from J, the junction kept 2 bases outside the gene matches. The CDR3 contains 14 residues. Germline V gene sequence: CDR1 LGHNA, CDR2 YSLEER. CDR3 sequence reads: CASSLGTSGYEQYF. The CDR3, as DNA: TGCGCCAGCAGCCTAGGGACTAGCGGCTACGAGCAGTACTTC.

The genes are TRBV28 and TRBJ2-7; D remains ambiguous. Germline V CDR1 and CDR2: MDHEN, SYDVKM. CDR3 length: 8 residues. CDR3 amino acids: CRSGQEYF. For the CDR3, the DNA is TGTAGGTCGGGCCAGGAGTACTTC.